This TCR beta chain was sequenced in a study of blood T cell repertoires in COVID-19. Overall study context: Samples came from the United States, Italy and Spain, spanning acute and convalescent COVID-19.

The assay was immunoSEQ multiplex PCR, and TCRdb's table has in-frame clones only and misses some. The sample lists about 72,000 clones; around 82% were seen once. Germline-derived CDR1 and CDR2 are LGHNA and YNFKEQ. Trimming took off 2 bases at V and 8 bases at J, with 9 bases between the two ends. This CDR3 has 12 residues. This TCR came from a man aged 60 to 75 with acute or convalescent COVID-19. Material for sequencing was peripheral blood. This sequence joins TRBV4-2 and TRBJ1-2, with D possibly being TRBD1 (5 bases). In DNA, the CDR3 is TGTGCCAGCAGCCAAACGGACATCGGCTACACCTTC. Translation: CASSQTDIGYTF.